This TCR beta chain emerged from a study of blood T cell repertoires in COVID-19. Sequencing was performed with immunoSEQ multiplex PCR; in TCRdb, only in-frame clones are kept and a portion is missing. The sample consists of around 100,000 clones, roughly 84% of them appearing once. The receptor was derived from a woman aged 40 to 55 with acute or convalescent COVID-19. The sequenced sample was peripheral blood.

The CDR3 reads CASSPQGATGELFF. CDR3 bases: TGCGCCAGCAGCCCACAGGGGGCTACCGGGGAGCTGTTTTTT. The chain links TRBV5-1 to TRBJ2-2; TRBD1 agrees at 9 bases. The J segment lost 5 bases and the V segment lost 4 bases, leaving 3 bases of the junction unmatched. Germline V gene lookup returns CDR1 SGHRS and CDR2 YFSETQ. This CDR3 has 14 residues.